The following is a T cell receptor (beta chain) sequence with its context. The antigen is unknown. Clones were read by immunoSEQ multiplex PCR, and TCRdb kept only the in-frame ones, dropping some. The table includes about 120,000 clones, 70% to 90% detected once. The data stem from a study of T cell responses to AZD1222 COVID-19 vaccine. The germline CDR1 and CDR2 sequences are SGHTA and FQGTGA. CDR3 size: 14 residues. The V gene end was trimmed by 5 bases and the J gene end by 6 bases; junction bases not matched to a gene: 7. Whole-study findings and limits: Mapped onto spike, vaccine-associated CD4 TCRs spanned it and were dominant at 160-218 and 743-854.

V and J are TRBV7-3 and TRBJ2-7; 10 bases map to TRBD1. Sequences were derived from peripheral blood, sampled on day 0 of AZD1222 vaccination. The sequence was collected from an adult in good health. The CDR3 sequence is CASSLTGGRGEQYF. In DNA, the CDR3 is TGTGCCAGCAGCCTGACAGGGGGCCGGGGCGAGCAGTACTTC. Filled out from reference TRBV7-3 and TRBJ2-7, the complete variable domain reads GAGVSQTPSNKVTEKGKYVELRCDPISGHTALYWYRQSLGQGPEFLIYFQGTGAADDSGLPNDRFFAVRPEGSVSTLKIQRTERGDSAVYLCASSLTGGRGEQYFGPGTRLTVT.